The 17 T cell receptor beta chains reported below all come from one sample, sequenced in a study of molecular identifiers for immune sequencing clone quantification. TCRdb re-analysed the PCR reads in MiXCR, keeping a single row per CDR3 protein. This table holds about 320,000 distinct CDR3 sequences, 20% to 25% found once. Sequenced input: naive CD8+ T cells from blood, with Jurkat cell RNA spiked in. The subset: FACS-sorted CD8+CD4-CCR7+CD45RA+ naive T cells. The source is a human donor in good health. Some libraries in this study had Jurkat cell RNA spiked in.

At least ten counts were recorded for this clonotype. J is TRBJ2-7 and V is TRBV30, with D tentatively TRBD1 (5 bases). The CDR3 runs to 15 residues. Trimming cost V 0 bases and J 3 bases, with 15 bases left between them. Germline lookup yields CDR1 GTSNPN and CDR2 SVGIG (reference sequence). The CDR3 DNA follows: TGTGCCTGGAGTGTACGAGTAGGGGTACGCTACGAGCAGTACTTC. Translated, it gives CAWSVRVGVRYEQYF.

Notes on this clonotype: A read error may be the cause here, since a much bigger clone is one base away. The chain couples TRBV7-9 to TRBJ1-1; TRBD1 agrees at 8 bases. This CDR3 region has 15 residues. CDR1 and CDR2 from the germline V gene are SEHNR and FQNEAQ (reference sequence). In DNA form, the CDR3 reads TGTTCCAGCAGCTCCGGACAGGGAATGAACACTGAAGCTTTCTTT. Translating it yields CSSSSGQGMNTEAFF.

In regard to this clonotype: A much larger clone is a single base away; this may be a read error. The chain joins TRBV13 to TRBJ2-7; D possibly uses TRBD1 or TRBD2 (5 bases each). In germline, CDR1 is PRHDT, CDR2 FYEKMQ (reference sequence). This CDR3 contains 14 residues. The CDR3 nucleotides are TGTGCCAGCAGCTTAGACGCGGCTGGGACCGAGCAGTGCTTC. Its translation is CASSLDAAGTEQCF.

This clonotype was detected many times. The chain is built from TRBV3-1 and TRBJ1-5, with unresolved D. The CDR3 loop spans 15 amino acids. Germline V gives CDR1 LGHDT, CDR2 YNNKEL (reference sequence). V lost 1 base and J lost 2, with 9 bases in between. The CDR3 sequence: CASSQGHSRNQPQHF. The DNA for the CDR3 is TGTGCCAGCAGCCAAGGTCACAGCCGCAATCAGCCCCAGCATTTT.

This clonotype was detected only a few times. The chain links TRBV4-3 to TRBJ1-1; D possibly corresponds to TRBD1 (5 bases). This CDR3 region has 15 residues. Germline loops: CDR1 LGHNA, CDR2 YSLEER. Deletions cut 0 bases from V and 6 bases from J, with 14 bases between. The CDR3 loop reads CASSQDLAGTPEAFF. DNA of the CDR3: TGCGCCAGCAGCCAAGATTTGGCAGGGACTCCTGAAGCTTTCTTT.

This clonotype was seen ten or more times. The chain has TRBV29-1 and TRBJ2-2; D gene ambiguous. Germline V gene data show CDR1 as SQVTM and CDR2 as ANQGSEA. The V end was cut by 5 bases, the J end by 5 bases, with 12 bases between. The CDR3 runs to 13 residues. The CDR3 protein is CSVLLGGTGELFF. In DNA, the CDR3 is TGCAGCGTTCTACTCGGTGGGACCGGGGAGCTGTTTTTT.

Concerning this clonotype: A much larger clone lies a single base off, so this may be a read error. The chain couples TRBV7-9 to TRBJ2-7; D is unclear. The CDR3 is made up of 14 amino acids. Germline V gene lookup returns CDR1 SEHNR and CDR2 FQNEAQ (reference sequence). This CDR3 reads CASSLGPDGYEQCF. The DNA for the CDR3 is TGTGCCAGCAGCTTAGGGCCAGACGGGTACGAGCAGTGCTTC.

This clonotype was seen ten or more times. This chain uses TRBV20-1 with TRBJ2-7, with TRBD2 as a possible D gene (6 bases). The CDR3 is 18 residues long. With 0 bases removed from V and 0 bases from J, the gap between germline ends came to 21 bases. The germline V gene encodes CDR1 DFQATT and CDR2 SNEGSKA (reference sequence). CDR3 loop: CSARDWDPTWGVSYEQYF. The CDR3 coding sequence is TGCAGTGCTAGAGATTGGGACCCCACCTGGGGGGTCTCCTACGAGCAGTACTTC.

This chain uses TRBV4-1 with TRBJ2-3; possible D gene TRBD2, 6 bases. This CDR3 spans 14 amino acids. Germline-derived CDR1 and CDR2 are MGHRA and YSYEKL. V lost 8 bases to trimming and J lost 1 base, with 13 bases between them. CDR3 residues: CASQRLVGTDTQYF. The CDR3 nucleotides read TGCGCCAGCCAGAGACTAGTTGGCACAGATACGCAGTATTTT.

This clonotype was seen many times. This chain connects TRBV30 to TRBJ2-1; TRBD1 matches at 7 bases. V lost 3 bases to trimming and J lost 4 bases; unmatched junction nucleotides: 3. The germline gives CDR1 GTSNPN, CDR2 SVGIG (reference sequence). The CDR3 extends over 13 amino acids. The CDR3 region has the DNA TGTGCCTGGAGGCCAGGGGGTTACAATGAGCAGTTCTTC. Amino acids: CAWRPGGYNEQFF.

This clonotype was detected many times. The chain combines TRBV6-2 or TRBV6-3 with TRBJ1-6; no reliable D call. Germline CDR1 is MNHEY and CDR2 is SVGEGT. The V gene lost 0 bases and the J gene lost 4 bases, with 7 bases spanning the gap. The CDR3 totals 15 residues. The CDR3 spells CASSYSGEYNSPLHF. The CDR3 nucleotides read TGTGCCAGCAGTTACTCGGGTGAATATAATTCACCCCTCCACTTT.

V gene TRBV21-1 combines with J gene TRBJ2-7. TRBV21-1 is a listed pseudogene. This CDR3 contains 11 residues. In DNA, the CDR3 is TGTGTCAGCAGCAGAGGGTCCGAGCAGTACTTC. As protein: CVSSRGSEQYF.

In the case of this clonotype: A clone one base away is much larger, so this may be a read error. CDR3 protein: CTSSLWEFQETQYF. CDR3 sequence (DNA): TGTACCAGCAGCTTATGGGAATTTCAAGAGACCCAGTACTTC. The genes are TRBV5-4 and TRBJ2-5; the D is unclear. There are 14 residues in the CDR3. CDR1 SGHNT and CDR2 YYREEE come from the germline V gene (reference sequence).

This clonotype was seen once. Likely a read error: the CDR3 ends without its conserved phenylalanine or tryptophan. The CDR3 bases are TGTGCCAGCAGTTCCCCACGACAGGGGAACTACGAGCAGTACCTC. Protein sequence: CASSSPRQGNYEQYL. The V gene is TRBV6-5, the J gene TRBJ2-7; 8 positions agree with TRBD1. Germline CDR1 reads MNHEY; CDR2 reads SVGAGI. The length of the CDR3 is 15 residues. V lost 4 bases, J lost 3 bases, and 8 bases stayed unmatched.

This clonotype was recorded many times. CDR3 nucleotides: TGTGCCAGCAAACTAGCGGGAAGCTCCTACAATGAGCAGTTCTTC. This codes for CASKLAGSSYNEQFF. The gene calls are TRBV11-2 and TRBJ2-1; the match to TRBD2 covers 10 bases. J lost 0 bases, V lost 7 bases, and 3 bases had no gene match. The CDR3 length is 15 residues. The germline CDR1 and CDR2 sequences are SGHAT and FQNNGV.

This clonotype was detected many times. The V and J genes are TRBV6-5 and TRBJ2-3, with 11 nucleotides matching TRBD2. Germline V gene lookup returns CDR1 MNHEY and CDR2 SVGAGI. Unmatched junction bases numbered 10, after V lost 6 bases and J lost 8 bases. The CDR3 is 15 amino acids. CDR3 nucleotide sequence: TGTGCCAGCAGCCAACTAGCGGGAGTGGATGGTACGCAGTATTTT. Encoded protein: CASSQLAGVDGTQYF.

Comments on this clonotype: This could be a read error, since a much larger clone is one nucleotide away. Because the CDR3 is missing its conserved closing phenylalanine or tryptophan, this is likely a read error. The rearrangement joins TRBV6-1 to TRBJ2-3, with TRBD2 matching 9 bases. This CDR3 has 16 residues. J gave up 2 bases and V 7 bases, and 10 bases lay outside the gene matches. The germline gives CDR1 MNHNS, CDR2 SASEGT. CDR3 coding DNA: TGTGCCAGCATCCCCCTGACTAGCGGAATCACAGATACGCAGTATCTT. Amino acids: CASIPLTSGITDTQYL.